This T cell receptor (beta chain) was observed in a study of T cell repertoires in cytomegalovirus infection. As to this clonotype: A read error is possible here, since a much larger clone lies one base away.

V was cut by 4 bases and J by 8 bases, with 14 bases left in between. Per germline, CDR1 MNHEY and CDR2 SVGAGI. The CDR3 is 13 residues long. One entry per CDR3 protein, called by TCRdb with MiXCR from the reads. The sample includes approximately 250,000 distinct CDR3 sequences, roughly an eighth of them seen just once. This clonotype originated in a human donor in good health (CMV status not recorded). Some clones in this sample may be carry-over from other donors' samples. Sequencing used PBMCs. The rearrangement joins TRBV6-5 to TRBJ1-2; D is undetermined. The CDR3 spells CASSFLEGRGYTF. In DNA, the CDR3 is TGTGCCAGCAGTTTCCTGGAGGGAAGAGGCTACACCTTC.